This T cell receptor beta chain was identified during a study of cytomegalovirus exposure and HLA in healthy donors. Overall study results and limits: Fewer N-insertions than the roughly 670-donor mean were reportedly shown by an Asian-associated ancestry cluster in a later analysis.

Worth noting for this clone: Its antigen is as yet unknown.

Researchers ran the PCR with 60 Vbeta and 13 Jbeta primers. Clones were sequenced by immunoSEQ multiplex PCR, and TCRdb holds only the in-frame ones, with some missing. Altogether about 160,000 clones are present, around 77% being singletons, with the ten largest covering under 2.5%. The source is a man aged 50-59 years in good health and CMV-seropositive. Specimen: PBMCs.

CDR3 residues: CASSFDLRLAGGPNEQFF. CDR3 DNA: TGTGCCAGCAGCTTCGACCTCCGACTAGCGGGGGGGCCGAATGAGCAGTTCTTC. The chain carries TRBV7-2 and TRBJ2-1, with 14 bases identical to TRBD2. Germline values: CDR1 SGHTA, CDR2 FQGNSA. The CDR3 runs 18 residues. The V gene end was trimmed by 3 bases and the J gene end by 7 bases; junction bases not matched to a gene: 11. Full variable domain (missing parts from reference TRBV7-2 and TRBJ2-1): GAGVSQSPSNKVTEKGKDVELRCDPISGHTALYWYRQSLGQGLEFLIYFQGNSAPDKSGLPSDRFSAERTGGSVSTLTIQRTQQEDSAVYLCASSFDLRLAGGPNEQFFGPGTRLTVL.